The 15 T cell receptor beta chains reported below all come from one sample, sequenced in a study of T cells in Graves' hyperthyroidism and ophthalmopathy. RNA transcripts provided the source from which TCR beta CDR3 regions were amplified. The HTBI primer set was used in a first-round RT-PCR of the TCR CDR3. TCRdb reprocessed the multiplex PCR reads with MiXCR, giving one entry per CDR3 protein. Of more than 500,000 distinct CDR3 sequences listed, around 15% are singletons. Material: blood. The receptors derive from a woman between 40 and 55 years old with Graves' hyperthyroidism.

This clonotype has a single count. The CDR3 coding sequence is TGTGCCAGTAAACCGGGACAGGGACGAGAGACCCAGTACTTC. It translates to CASKPGQGRETQYF. This rearrangement joins TRBV27 to TRBJ2-5; 9 nucleotides align to TRBD1. V shed 9 bases and J 4 bases; nucleotides not matched to a gene: 9. Germline V gene data show CDR1 as MNHEY and CDR2 as SMNVEV (reference sequence). The CDR3 has 14 amino acids.

This clonotype was counted a few times. This sequence joins TRBV7-2 and TRBJ2-7; tentatively, D is TRBD1 (6 bases). Germline-derived CDR1 and CDR2 are SGHTA and FQGNSA. V lost 5 bases and J lost 6, with 14 bases in between. The CDR3 totals 13 residues. CDR3 sequence (DNA): TGTGCCAGCAGCCAAAAGACAGGAGGCGAGCAGTACTTC. It is translated as CASSQKTGGEQYF.

This clonotype was seen only a few times. The chain joins TRBV19 to TRBJ2-1; 7 nucleotides match TRBD2. The CDR3 has 14 residues. V was clipped by 5 bases and J by 6 bases; unmatched bases: 7. Germline CDR1 reads LNHDA; CDR2 reads SQIVND (reference sequence). The CDR3 DNA sequence: TGTGCCAGTAGTTTCCGGGACTATACCAATGAGCAGTTCTTC. Translated: CASSFRDYTNEQFF.

This clonotype appeared many times. This chain uses TRBV2 with TRBJ2-7, with 15 positions matching TRBD2. CDR1 is SNHLY and CDR2 is FYNNEI in the germline V gene. Trimming at V came to 6 bases and at J to 8 bases, leaving 5 bases not matched to a gene. The CDR3 loop spans 14 amino acids. For the CDR3, the DNA is TGTGCCAGCAGACTGGGGACTAGCGGGGGGAAGCAGTACTTC. Its protein is CASRLGTSGGKQYF.

The table lists this clonotype with many counts. The chain combines TRBV6-1 with TRBJ2-1, with D perhaps matching TRBD1 (5 bases). CDR1 is MNHNS, CDR2 SASEGT, per germline. V lost 8 bases, J lost 6 bases, and 11 bases lay in between. The CDR3 extends over 12 amino acids. CDR3 amino acids: CASLQQGNEQFF. The CDR3 DNA is TGTGCCAGCCTACAGCAGGGCAATGAGCAGTTCTTC.

This clonotype was counted ten times or more. The genes are TRBV20-1 and TRBJ2-5; 11 bases are a match to TRBD2. CDR3 length: 17 amino acids. V shed 1 base, J shed 3 bases, and the junction held 10 bases outside the gene matches. Per germline, CDR1 DFQATT and CDR2 SNEGSKA (reference sequence). CDR3: CSARGLAGHPGEETQYF. The CDR3 coding sequence is TGCAGTGCTAGAGGACTAGCGGGACACCCAGGGGAAGAGACCCAGTACTTC.

J is TRBJ1-4 and V is TRBV13, with a weak D call TRBD1 (5 bases). The V gene lost 6 bases and the J gene lost 6 bases, with 14 bases spanning the gap. The CDR3 is made up of 14 amino acids. Germline values: CDR1 PRHDT, CDR2 FYEKMQ (reference sequence). CDR3 in amino acids: CASSSGGRDEKLFF. The CDR3 region has the DNA TGTGCCAGCAGTTCGGGGGGTAGGGATGAAAAACTGTTTTTT.

The chain is built from TRBV7-2 and TRBJ2-1; 7 positions match TRBD2. J lost 4 bases, V lost 5 bases, and 11 bases had no gene match. The CDR3 contains 16 residues. Germline loops: CDR1 SGHTA, CDR2 FQGNSA. CDR3 DNA sequence: TGTGCCAGCAGCGTAGGGGCCCCCGGGGGGTACAATGAGCAGTTCTTC. Translation gives CASSVGAPGGYNEQFF. The full variable domain, in which reference TRBV7-2 and TRBJ2-1 provide the parts outside the CDR3, is GAGVSQSPSNKVTEKGKDVELRCDPISGHTALYWYRQSLGQGLEFLIYFQGNSAPDKSGLPSDRFSAERTGGSVSTLTIQRTQQEDSAVYLCASSVGAPGGYNEQFFGPGTRLTVL.

Many counts were recorded for this clonotype. The chain is built from TRBV20-1 and TRBJ1-6; D uncertain. Germline V lookup: CDR1 DFQATT, CDR2 SNEGSKA (reference sequence). V gave up 4 bases and J gave up 1 base, with 11 bases separating them. The length of the CDR3 is 15 residues. CDR3 region: CSATVEGSYNSPLHF. For the CDR3, the DNA is TGCAGTGCTACCGTGGAGGGATCCTATAATTCACCCCTCCACTTT.

This clonotype appeared many times. This chain connects TRBV2 to TRBJ2-1; 8 nucleotides match TRBD2. This CDR3 is 13 amino acids long. Germline V gives CDR1 SNHLY, CDR2 FYNNEI. V lost 6 bases and J lost 7; bases outside the gene matches: 5. The CDR3 DNA sequence: TGTGCCAGCAGCGGGAGGGCCTTGAATGAGCAGTTCTTC. Translated, it gives CASSGRALNEQFF.

The chain employs TRBV25-1 and TRBJ1-5; D remains unclear. Deletions cut 4 bases from V and 4 bases from J, with 11 bases between. From germline, CDR1 is MGHDK and CDR2 SYGVNS. This CDR3 spans 14 amino acids. In DNA form, the CDR3 reads TGTGCCAGCAGTGGGCCGGGTTGGAATCAGCCCCAGCATTTT. Translating it yields CASSGPGWNQPQHF. The variable domain in full, completed from reference TRBV25-1 and TRBJ1-5, reads EADIYQTPRYLVIGTGKKITLECSQTMGHDKMYWYQQDPGMELHLIHYSYGVNSTEKGDLSSESTVSRIRTEHFPLTLESARPSHTSQYLCASSGPGWNQPQHFGDGTRLSIL.

This clonotype occurred many times. V is TRBV7-2 and J is TRBJ2-7; D is ambiguous. Between the trimmed V and J ends, which lost 1 base and 0 bases, there was a span of 13 bases. The CDR3 is made up of 16 amino acids. Germline V lookup: CDR1 SGHTA, CDR2 FQGNSA. In DNA, the CDR3 is TGTGCCAGCAGCTTAGTTGGCGGAGCAAGCTCCTACGAGCAGTACTTC. This sequence encodes CASSLVGGASSYEQYF.

This clonotype was detected many times. V is TRBV28 and J is TRBJ2-1, with unresolved D. V was pared by 6 bases and J by 10 bases, with 13 bases between. The length of the CDR3 is 12 residues. CDR1 is MDHEN, CDR2 SYDVKM, per germline. CDR3 DNA: TGTGCCAGCAGCCCTACCATCAAGGAGCAGTTCTTC. As protein: CASSPTIKEQFF. The whole variable domain, filled in from reference TRBV28 and TRBJ2-1, reads DVKVTQSSRYLVKRTGEKVFLECVQDMDHENMFWYRQDPGLGLRLIYFSYDVKMKEKGDIPEGYSVSREKKERFSLILESASTNQTSMYLCASSPTIKEQFFGPGTRLTVL.

This clonotype was recorded at least ten times. The V call is TRBV20-1, the J call TRBJ1-1; D is perhaps TRBD1 (6 bases). Germline assignment: CDR1 DFQATT and CDR2 SNEGSKA (reference sequence). V was clipped by 3 bases and J by 1 base, with 15 bases between them. The CDR3 runs to 15 residues. The CDR3 sequence is CSARPPGHPNTEAFF. The CDR3 DNA follows: TGCAGTGCTAGGCCGCCGGGACACCCGAACACTGAAGCTTTCTTT.

This rearrangement joins TRBV5-1 to TRBJ2-4; a weak D match, TRBD2 (6 bases). The CDR3 is made up of 15 amino acids. Per the germline V gene, CDR1 is SGHRS and CDR2 is YFSETQ. V gave up 3 bases and J gave up 9 bases, with 19 bases separating them. The CDR3 reads CASSSFEGGRGIQYF. DNA for the CDR3: TGCGCCAGCAGCTCGTTCGAGGGAGGAAGAGGCATTCAGTACTTC.